Sequencing of this T cell receptor (beta chain) was carried out in a study of blood T cell repertoires in COVID-19. Background on the study: Samples of COVID-19 (acute and convalescent) were obtained from the United States, Italy and Spain. The cDNA or gDNA used as material had been derived from T cells, B-cell-depleted T cells, or PBMCs.

This clone was counted a few times. This CDR3 is 18 amino acids long. Germline assignment: CDR1 SGDLS and CDR2 YYNGEE. V was trimmed by 4 bases and J by 7 bases, leaving 24 bases between them. The authors' processing: Quantification of nucleated cells was approximated via reference gene primer amplification. Measured with immunoSEQ multiplex PCR; TCRdb has only the in-frame clones, and not every one. From that table come the V and J calls and clone size; the DNA was used to work out D and trimming. The profile shows some 120,000 clones, 82% of them singletons. Sequenced: peripheral blood. The gene calls are TRBV9 and TRBJ1-6, with D possibly matching TRBD1 (5 bases). This clonotype was obtained from a man in his 70s with active or convalescent COVID-19. CDR3: CASSLSPGTITGNSPLHF. In DNA, the CDR3 is TGTGCCAGCAGCCTCAGTCCCGGGACTATCACGGGGAATTCACCCCTCCACTTT.